This TCR beta chain emerged from a study of cytomegalovirus exposure and HLA in healthy donors. Background on the study: Genetic ancestry analysis placed around four fifths of the 300 to 500 donors that were genotyped in the Caucasian-associated cluster. Findings and limits, study-wide: The study listed approximately 170 cytomegalovirus-associated TCR beta chains. Rarity characterized most TCR sequences, yet some public TCRs appeared in many donors.

Comments on this clone: Its target is unknown.

Per germline, CDR1 ENHRY and CDR2 SYGVKD. The ends were cut back, 7 bases at V and 2 bases at J, with 15 bases in the middle. The CDR3 has 14 amino acids. The PCR employed 60 Vbeta primers together with 13 Jbeta primers. The table came from immunoSEQ multiplex PCR; TCRdb's copy has only in-frame clones and leaves some out. Counted here are 200,000 or so clones, around 86% occurring once; the ten biggest clones make up roughly 6.7%. Each of the donors was a healthy bone marrow donor. Sequencing used PBMCs. V usage is TRBV10-3 and J usage is TRBJ2-7, with D perhaps TRBD1 (5 bases). The receptor was isolated from a middle-aged man in good health and CMV-seropositive. The CDR3 spells CAITSTAKAYEQYF. The CDR3 DNA follows: TGTGCCATCACTTCGACAGCCAAGGCCTACGAGCAGTACTTC.